One sample yielded the 18 T cell receptor beta chains listed below, sequenced in a study of cytomegalovirus exposure and HLA in healthy donors. 13 Jbeta primers and 60 Vbeta primers were used for the PCR. This table comes from immunoSEQ multiplex PCR, and its TCRdb copy is limited to in-frame clones, with some not included. This sample's clone table lists roughly 110,000 clones. Material: PBMCs. These TCRs come from a man aged 40-49 years in good health and CMV-seropositive.

The chain's CDR3 is CASSPIAGADTQYF. CDR3 DNA: TGTGCCAGCTCACCGATAGCGGGAGCAGATACGCAGTATTTT. The chain has TRBV18 and TRBJ2-3, with 9 bases matching TRBD2. The germline gives CDR1 KGHSH, CDR2 LQKENI. Trimming took 3 bases from V and 4 from J; bases not matched to a gene: 2. This CDR3 contains 14 residues.

The rearrangement joins TRBV4-3 to TRBJ2-3, with D possibly TRBD2 on 6 matching bases. The V gene's germline CDR1 is LGHNA and CDR2 YSLEER. This CDR3 has 16 amino acids. V lost 0 bases and J lost 3, with 13 bases in between. CDR3 sequence: CASSQDTELATDTQYF. The CDR3 DNA reads TGCGCCAGCAGCCAAGATACGGAGCTAGCGACAGATACGCAGTATTTT.

The chain uses TRBV28 and TRBJ2-7; 7 bases fit TRBD1. The V gene end was trimmed by 3 bases and the J gene end by 1 base; junction bases not matched to a gene: 6. Germline CDR1 is MDHEN and CDR2 is SYDVKM. CDR3 size: 15 residues. The CDR3 nucleotides are TGTGCCAGCAGTTTGACAGGGTCGAGGTCCTACGAGCAGTACTTC. This sequence encodes CASSLTGSRSYEQYF.

The gene calls are TRBV19 and TRBJ2-2; TRBD1 matches 10 bases. In germline, CDR1 is LNHDA, CDR2 SQIVND (reference sequence). The length of the CDR3 is 14 residues. V shed 7 bases, J shed 6 bases, and the junction held 5 bases outside the gene matches. CDR3 region: CASIRQGAAGELFF. The DNA of the CDR3 is TGTGCCAGTATTCGACAGGGGGCGGCCGGGGAGCTGTTTTTT.

The chain combines TRBV29-1 with TRBJ1-2; a weak D match, TRBD1 (6 bases). CDR3 length: 13 amino acids. The V and J ends lost 8 bases and 7 bases respectively, with 20 bases between them. Germline CDR1 reads SQVTM; CDR2 reads ANQGSEA. The CDR3, as DNA: TGCAGCTTAAACATGGGGGCTTCGGGTGGCTACACCTTC. As protein: CSLNMGASGGYTF.

The V call is TRBV7-9, the J call TRBJ1-1; the match to TRBD1 covers 9 bases. Germline CDR1 is SEHNR and CDR2 is FQNEAQ (reference sequence). CDR3 size: 13 residues. The junction had 1 base not matched to a gene; V was cut back by 7 bases and J by 1 base. CDR3: CASTQGANTEAFF. The CDR3 bases are TGTGCCAGCACACAGGGGGCGAACACTGAAGCTTTCTTT.

The chain couples TRBV6-1 to TRBJ2-7; D is unclear. Between the trimmed V and J ends, which lost 2 bases and 0 bases, there was a span of 11 bases. CDR1 and CDR2 (germline): MNHNS, SASEGT. CDR3 length: 15 amino acids. The CDR3 protein is CASSEFAIPSYEQYF. The CDR3 DNA sequence: TGTGCCAGCAGTGAATTTGCGATCCCCTCCTACGAGCAGTACTTC.

The CDR3 DNA sequence: TGTGCCACCTCCCTAGTAGACGACACCGGGGAGCTGTTTTTT. Amino acids: CATSLVDDTGELFF. The chain employs TRBV6-1 and TRBJ2-2; D is unclear. Germline CDR1 and CDR2: MNHNS and SASEGT. With 10 bases removed from V and 3 bases from J, the gap between germline ends came to 15 bases. The CDR3 extends over 14 amino acids.

This chain joins TRBV2 and TRBJ1-4; 8 bases match TRBD1. The CDR3 totals 16 residues. Trimming took 5 bases from V and 3 from J; bases not matched to a gene: 8. From germline, CDR1 is SNHLY and CDR2 FYNNEI. The CDR3 is CASSTHQGAANEKLFF. In DNA form, the CDR3 reads TGTGCCAGCAGTACTCATCAGGGGGCGGCTAATGAAAAACTGTTTTTT.

V gene TRBV15 combines with J gene TRBJ2-3, with a tentative D call TRBD2 (5 bases). V shed 0 bases and J shed 2 bases, with 9 bases lying between them. CDR1 and CDR2 (germline): LNHNV, YYDKDF (reference sequence). The CDR3 has 15 residues. The CDR3 region has the DNA TGTGCCACCAGCAGAGATCGGGGTTACACAGATACGCAGTATTTT. Its protein is CATSRDRGYTDTQYF.

This chain uses TRBV7-9 with TRBJ1-1; TRBD1 matches at 8 bases. The CDR3 has 16 residues. The V gene's germline CDR1 is SEHNR and CDR2 FQNEAQ (reference sequence). The V and J ends lost 4 bases and 0 bases, in that order; junction bases with no gene match: 7. DNA of the CDR3: TGTGCCAGCAGCTCCCCAGGGGGCGGAATGAACACTGAAGCTTTCTTT. Its translation is CASSSPGGGMNTEAFF.

This chain joins TRBV19 and TRBJ1-5; TRBD1 matches at 9 bases. Germline values: CDR1 LNHDA, CDR2 SQIVND (reference sequence). This CDR3 spans 17 amino acids. J lost 0 bases, V lost 3 bases, and 6 bases had no gene match. CDR3 region: CASSIDRGGDSNQPQHF. The CDR3 nucleotides read TGTGCCAGTAGTATCGACAGGGGGGGCGATAGCAATCAGCCCCAGCATTTT.

For this clone: One end of the junction does not line up with germline, which may come from a read error. The chain uses TRBV28 and TRBJ2-1; possibly TRBD1 for D (6 bases). The CDR3 runs to 12 residues. The germline CDR1 and CDR2 sequences are MDHEN and SYDVKM. The CDR3 nucleotides read TGTGCCAGCAGTTTACTCGGAGATTCAGGGGTCTTC. Translating gives CASSLLGDSGVF.

The genes are TRBV6-1 and TRBJ2-7; 9 bases agree with TRBD1. CDR1 is MNHNS and CDR2 is SASEGT in the germline V gene. This CDR3 spans 14 amino acids. Trimming removed 6 bases from V and 2 bases from J; junction bases left unmatched: 5. For the CDR3, the DNA is TGTGCCAGCAGCATGACAGGGGGGACCTACGAGCAGTACTTC. It translates to CASSMTGGTYEQYF.

The chain recombines TRBV5-1 with TRBJ2-7; 8 bases match TRBD2. V shed 4 bases and J 1 base; nucleotides not matched to a gene: 13. The length of the CDR3 is 17 residues. Per germline, CDR1 SGHRS and CDR2 YFSETQ. DNA for the CDR3: TGCGCCAGCAGCCCCAGAATAAGCGGGAGTCAATCCTACGAGCAGTACTTC. The encoded protein is CASSPRISGSQSYEQYF.

The chain carries TRBV19 and TRBJ2-7, with D possibly being TRBD1 (6 bases). The CDR3 extends over 15 amino acids. Germline values: CDR1 LNHDA, CDR2 SQIVND (reference sequence). Trimming pared 3 bases from V and 1 base from J, leaving 13 bases between. The CDR3 loop is CASSISGQRSYEQYF. Written as DNA, the CDR3 is TGTGCCAGTAGTATTTCCGGACAGCGATCCTACGAGCAGTACTTC. The whole variable domain, remainder taken from reference TRBV19 and TRBJ2-7, is DGGITQSPKYLFRKEGQNVTLSCEQNLNHDAMYWYRQDPGQGLRLIYYSQIVNDFQKGDIAEGYSVSREKKESFPLTVTSAQKNPTAFYLCASSISGQRSYEQYFGPGTRLTVT.

This rearrangement joins TRBV30 to TRBJ1-4; TRBD1 matches 7 bases. The ends lost 3 bases at V and 4 bases at J; junction bases unmatched: 8. The CDR3 consists of 15 residues. CDR1 and CDR2 (germline): GTSNPN, SVGIG (reference sequence). Here the CDR3 DNA reads TGTGCCTGGAGGGCGGCGGGACAGCTTAATGAAAAACTGTTTTTT. Translating gives CAWRAAGQLNEKLFF.

The rearrangement joins TRBV10-3 to TRBJ2-6, with 8 bases fitting TRBD1. The length of the CDR3 is 16 residues. The J segment lost 2 bases and the V segment lost 11 bases, leaving 11 bases of the junction unmatched. Germline V gene lookup returns CDR1 ENHRY and CDR2 SYGVKD. The CDR3 sequence is CAATDRARTGANVLTF. The CDR3 DNA reads as TGTGCCGCCACGGACAGGGCCCGAACTGGGGCCAACGTCCTGACTTTC.